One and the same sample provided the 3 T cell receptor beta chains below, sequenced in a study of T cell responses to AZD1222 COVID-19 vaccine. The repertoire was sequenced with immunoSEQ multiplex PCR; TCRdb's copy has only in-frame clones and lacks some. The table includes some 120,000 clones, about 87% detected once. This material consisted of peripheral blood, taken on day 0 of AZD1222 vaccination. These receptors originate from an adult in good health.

The CDR3 coding sequence is TGTGCCAGCAGCAAACAGACAGGGGGCCGAGAAAAACTGTTTTTT. Translation gives CASSKQTGGREKLFF. This chain uses TRBV5-4 with TRBJ1-4; TRBD1 matches 10 bases. V lost 4 bases to trimming and J lost 8 bases; unmatched junction nucleotides: 8. Per the germline V gene, CDR1 is SGHNT and CDR2 is YYREEE (reference sequence). This CDR3 spans 15 amino acids.

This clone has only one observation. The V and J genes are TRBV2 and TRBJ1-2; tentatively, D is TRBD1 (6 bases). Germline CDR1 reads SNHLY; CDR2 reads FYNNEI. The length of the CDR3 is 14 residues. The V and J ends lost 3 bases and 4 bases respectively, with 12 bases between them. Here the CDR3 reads CASSDRGAGYGYTF. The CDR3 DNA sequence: TGTGCCAGCAGTGATCGGGGGGCCGGCTATGGCTACACCTTC.

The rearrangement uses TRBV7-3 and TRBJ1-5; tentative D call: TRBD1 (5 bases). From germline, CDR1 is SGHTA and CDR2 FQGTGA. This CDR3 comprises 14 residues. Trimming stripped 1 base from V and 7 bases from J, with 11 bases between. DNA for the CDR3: TGTGCCAGCAGCTTAAATGGCGGGGGGCAGCCCCAGCATTTT. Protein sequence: CASSLNGGGQPQHF.